This T cell receptor (beta chain) is from a study of blood T cell repertoires in COVID-19. The overall study: PBMCs, B-cell-depleted T cells, or T cells provided the cDNA or gDNA that made up the material.

Profiled with immunoSEQ multiplex PCR; TCRdb holds only in-frame clones, not every one. The data show 150,000 to 200,000 clones, roughly 89% seen once. This sequence originates from a woman in her forties or fifties with acute or convalescent COVID-19. The source material was peripheral blood.

The CDR3 bases are TGTGCCAGCAGCGGACGACTAAACTCCTACGAGCAGTACTTC. This encodes CASSGRLNSYEQYF. This chain uses TRBV9 with TRBJ2-7, with a tentative D call TRBD2 (5 bases). This CDR3 is 14 amino acids long. V lost 3 bases to trimming and J lost 0 bases, with 10 bases between them. Germline CDR1 reads SGDLS; CDR2 reads YYNGEE. Supplemented by reference TRBV9 and TRBJ2-7, the full variable domain reads DSGVTQTPKHLITATGQRVTLRCSPRSGDLSVYWYQQSLDQGLQFLIQYYNGEERAKGNILERFSAQQFPDLHSELNLSSLELGDSALYFCASSGRLNSYEQYFGPGTRLTVT.